The 14 T cell receptor beta chains presented below share a single source sample, sequenced in a study of cytomegalovirus exposure and HLA in healthy donors. Both 60 Vbeta primers and 13 Jbeta primers went into the PCR. The data were produced by immunoSEQ multiplex PCR, yet TCRdb's version contains in-frame clones alone and is incomplete. Here the sample spans some 150,000 clones, 70% to 80% being singletons. The sequenced sample was PBMCs. The receptors come from a man aged 30-40 years in good health and CMV-seropositive.

The rearrangement uses TRBV18 and TRBJ2-2; TRBD1 is a possible D gene (5 bases). This CDR3 comprises 15 residues. From germline, CDR1 is KGHSH and CDR2 LQKENI. The V and J ends lost 2 bases and 2 bases respectively, with 9 bases between them. CDR3 loop: CASSPTGVNTGELFF. The CDR3 DNA is TGTGCCAGCTCACCAACAGGAGTCAACACCGGGGAGCTGTTTTTT.

The rearrangement links TRBV7-9 to TRBJ2-7, with D tentatively TRBD2 (5 bases). V was shortened by 1 base and J by 7 bases, with 14 bases between the two germline ends. The length of the CDR3 is 14 residues. CDR1 is SEHNR, CDR2 FQNEAQ, per germline (reference sequence). The CDR3 region has the DNA TGTGCCAGCAGCTTAGGTGTCGGGATAGGGGAGCAGTACTTC. Encoded protein: CASSLGVGIGEQYF.

The chain combines TRBV29-1 with TRBJ2-3; TRBD2 matches at 12 bases. This CDR3 has 18 amino acids. Germline trimming cut 1 base from V and 3 bases from J; bases unmatched to any gene: 11. Per germline, CDR1 SQVTM and CDR2 ANQGSEA. The CDR3 DNA follows: TGCAGCGTTGAAGTGCTAGCGGGAGGGCCCTCGAGGACAGATACGCAGTATTTT. Its protein is CSVEVLAGGPSRTDTQYF.

This chain connects TRBV28 to TRBJ2-1, with 12 bases lining up with TRBD2. The junction had 9 bases not matched to a gene; V was cut back by 6 bases and J by 9 bases. Germline CDR1 MDHEN, CDR2 SYDVKM. There are 15 residues in the CDR3. This chain's CDR3 is CASRVASGRAREQFF. The CDR3 DNA reads as TGTGCCAGCAGGGTCGCTAGCGGGAGGGCCCGTGAGCAGTTCTTC.

The chain has TRBV7-6 and TRBJ2-1; 7 nucleotides line up with TRBD2. The J segment lost 9 bases and the V segment lost 4 bases, leaving 9 bases of the junction unmatched. The CDR3 loop spans 14 amino acids. Germline lookup yields CDR1 SGHVS and CDR2 FNYEAQ. CDR3 region: CASSSSTSRGEQFF. CDR3 in DNA: TGTGCCAGCAGCTCGTCGACTAGCCGGGGTGAGCAGTTCTTC.

The rearrangement joins TRBV27 to TRBJ2-7; TRBD2 aligns across 7 bases. This CDR3 has 16 residues. The V segment lost 5 bases and the J segment 6 bases; nucleotides outside the gene matches: 16. Germline-derived CDR1 and CDR2 are MNHEY and SMNVEV (reference sequence). The CDR3 loop reads CASSRLQRGGNSEQYF. The DNA for the CDR3 is TGTGCCAGCAGTAGGCTTCAGCGGGGAGGGAATTCCGAGCAGTACTTC.

The chain uses TRBV27 and TRBJ2-1; D perhaps matches TRBD2 (6 bases). This CDR3 region has 12 residues. Germline CDR1 reads MNHEY; CDR2 reads SMNVEV (reference sequence). V was trimmed by 4 bases and J by 8 bases, leaving 9 bases between them. The CDR3 bases are TGTGCCAGCAGTTATAGCGGCTATGAGCAGTTCTTC. Its translation is CASSYSGYEQFF.

V gene TRBV7-6 combines with J gene TRBJ2-5; 8 bases are shared with TRBD1. The CDR3 extends over 14 amino acids. V was clipped by 7 bases and J by 5 bases; unmatched bases: 9. Per the germline V gene, CDR1 is SGHVS and CDR2 is FNYEAQ. For the CDR3, the DNA is TGTGCCAGCACTGAGACAGGGGATAGTGAGACCCAGTACTTC. Translating gives CASTETGDSETQYF.

This chain connects TRBV27 to TRBJ2-5; TRBD1 agrees at 9 bases. The CDR3 has 17 amino acids. CDR1 is MNHEY, CDR2 SMNVEV, per germline (reference sequence). V lost 5 bases, J lost 5 bases, and 15 bases stayed unmatched. The CDR3 here is CASSPISPTTGGETQYF. In DNA, the CDR3 is TGTGCCAGCAGTCCAATTTCCCCTACGACAGGGGGGGAGACCCAGTACTTC.

V is TRBV7-2 and J is TRBJ2-5, with TRBD2 as a possible D gene (6 bases). V shed 0 bases and J shed 5 bases, with 10 bases lying between them. The CDR3 loop spans 14 amino acids. Looked up from germline, CDR1 is SGHTA and CDR2 is FQGNSA. In nucleotides, the CDR3 is TGTGCCAGCAGCTTAGCAGGCAGCGGGGAGACCCAGTACTTC. Protein sequence: CASSLAGSGETQYF.

Regarding this clone: One junction end does not reproduce the germline sequence, and a read error may be involved. V gene TRBV7-2 combines with J gene TRBJ2-1; 9 bases agree with TRBD1. Germline CDR1 reads SGHTA; CDR2 reads FQGNSA. This CDR3 has 12 residues. In DNA, the CDR3 is TGTGCCAGCAGCACTTGGGACAGGGTTGGGATCTTC. Translating gives CASSTWDRVGIF.

This clone was seen once. V usage is TRBV18 and J usage is TRBJ2-5, with 7 bases identical to TRBD1. CDR3 size: 18 residues. From germline, CDR1 is KGHSH and CDR2 LQKENI. The ends lost 1 base at V and 0 bases at J; junction bases unmatched: 11. Here the CDR3 reads CASSPRGRQGRYQETQYF. DNA for the CDR3: TGTGCCAGCTCACCACGTGGGCGACAGGGACGGTACCAAGAGACCCAGTACTTC.

This chain connects TRBV28 to TRBJ1-3; TRBD1 agrees at 7 bases. V shed 5 bases, J shed 1 base, and the junction held 5 bases outside the gene matches. Germline CDR1 and CDR2: MDHEN and SYDVKM. The CDR3 contains 15 residues. CDR3 DNA sequence: TGTGCCAGCAGTATAACGACAGGGTCTGGAAACACCATATATTTT. It is translated as CASSITTGSGNTIYF.

This chain connects TRBV13 to TRBJ2-1, with 10 nucleotides matching TRBD2. J gave up 8 bases and V 2 bases, and 3 bases lay outside the gene matches. Germline V gives CDR1 PRHDT, CDR2 FYEKMQ (reference sequence). The CDR3 runs 14 residues. CDR3 DNA: TGTGCCAGCAGCTTAAGGGGACTAGCGCATGAGCAGTTCTTC. Translated, it gives CASSLRGLAHEQFF.